One TCR beta chain is described in this entry. These data belong to a study of technical replicates of blood from four donors. Assay used: immunoSEQ multiplex PCR; TCRdb lists only in-frame clones, some missing. The sample includes 70,000 to 85,000 clones, about 90% seen only once; the top ten take 0.42%. The ends were cut back, 6 bases at V and 2 bases at J, with 11 bases in the middle. CDR3 size: 13 residues. The germline gives CDR1 SGHDN, CDR2 FVKESK. The sequenced sample was T cells isolated from PBMCs. The chain is built from TRBV14 and TRBJ2-7, with D unresolved. This TCR was sampled from a human donor in good health. The CDR3 coding sequence is TGTGCCAGCAGTCCAAACAGACCCTACGAGCAGTACTTC. Its translation is CASSPNRPYEQYF.